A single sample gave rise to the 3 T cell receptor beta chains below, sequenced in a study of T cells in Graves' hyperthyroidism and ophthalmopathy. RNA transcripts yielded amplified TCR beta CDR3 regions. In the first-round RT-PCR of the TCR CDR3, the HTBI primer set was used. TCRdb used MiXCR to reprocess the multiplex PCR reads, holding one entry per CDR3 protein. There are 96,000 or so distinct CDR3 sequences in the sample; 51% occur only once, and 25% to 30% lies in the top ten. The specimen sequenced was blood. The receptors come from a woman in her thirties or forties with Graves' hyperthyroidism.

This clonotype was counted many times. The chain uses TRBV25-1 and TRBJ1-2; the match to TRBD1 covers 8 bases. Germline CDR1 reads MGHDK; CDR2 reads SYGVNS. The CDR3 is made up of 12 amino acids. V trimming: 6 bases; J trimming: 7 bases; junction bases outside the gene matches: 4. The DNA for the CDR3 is TGTGCCAGCAGCTGGACAGGGCTTGGCTACACCTTC. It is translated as CASSWTGLGYTF.

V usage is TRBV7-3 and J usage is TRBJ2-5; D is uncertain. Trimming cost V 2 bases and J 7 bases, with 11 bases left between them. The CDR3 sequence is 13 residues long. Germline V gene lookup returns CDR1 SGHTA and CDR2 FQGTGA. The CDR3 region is CASSLYVTGTQYF. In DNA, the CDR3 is TGTGCCAGCAGCTTATACGTCACGGGGACCCAGTACTTC.

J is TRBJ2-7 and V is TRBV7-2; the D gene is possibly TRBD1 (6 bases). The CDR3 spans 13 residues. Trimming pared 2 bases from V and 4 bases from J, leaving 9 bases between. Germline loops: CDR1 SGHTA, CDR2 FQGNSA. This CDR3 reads CASSLSGVYEQYF. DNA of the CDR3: TGTGCCAGCAGCTTATCAGGGGTGTACGAGCAGTACTTC. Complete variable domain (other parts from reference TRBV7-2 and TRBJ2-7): GAGVSQSPSNKVTEKGKDVELRCDPISGHTALYWYRQSLGQGLEFLIYFQGNSAPDKSGLPSDRFSAERTGGSVSTLTIQRTQQEDSAVYLCASSLSGVYEQYFGPGTRLTVT.